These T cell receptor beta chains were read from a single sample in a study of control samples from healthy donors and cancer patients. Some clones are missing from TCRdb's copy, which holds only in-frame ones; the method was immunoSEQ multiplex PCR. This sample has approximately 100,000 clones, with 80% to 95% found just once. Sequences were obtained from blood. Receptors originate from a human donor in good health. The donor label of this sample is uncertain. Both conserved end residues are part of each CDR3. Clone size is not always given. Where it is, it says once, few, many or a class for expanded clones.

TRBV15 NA CATSRVGNQPQHF
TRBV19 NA CASSDTGESAQHF
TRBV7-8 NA CASSLAPGNTEAFF
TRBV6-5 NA CASTTDRNIQYF
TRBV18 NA CASSPPARAGETQYF
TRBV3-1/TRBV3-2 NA CASSQIRFNSPLHF
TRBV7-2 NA CASSLEGSAGDYGYTF
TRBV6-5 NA CASSYLGDSGKGYTF
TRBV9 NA CASSDGGMRDEQFF
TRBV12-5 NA CASGLSQGVIAEAFF
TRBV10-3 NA CAISESRQAYPEQFF
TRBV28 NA CASSSSGGRYEQFF
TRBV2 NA CASGRVGISYNEQFF
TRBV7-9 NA CASSLSAGGWSEQFF
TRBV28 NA CASSSSTNEQYF
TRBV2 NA CASNPQGAGYNEQFF
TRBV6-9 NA CASRSQYSYEQYF
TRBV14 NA CASSPGGYSPLHF
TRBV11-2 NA CASSLETGRFQYF
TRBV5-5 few CASSTTGLSNQPQHF
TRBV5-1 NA CASSSDDRDLNTEAFF
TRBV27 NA CASSSIPWDAYNEQFF
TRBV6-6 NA CASSYSRSSYNEQFF
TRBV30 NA CAWSVLKGGRTFF